The 15 T cell receptor beta chains presented below share a single source sample, sequenced in a study of fetal regulatory T cell absence and autoimmunity. Sequenced by immunoSEQ multiplex PCR; TCRdb stores in-frame clones only, minus some. The sample shows 85,000 to 100,000 clones, more than 70% of them seen only once. The sequenced material came from pancreas tissue. These receptors were obtained from a male donor with IPEX syndrome.

The rearrangement links TRBV21-1 to TRBJ1-2; no check of the table's D call, TRBD1, against the DNA was made. TRBV21-1 is described as a pseudogene. This CDR3 is 15 amino acids long. CDR3 sequence reads: CASSKTGQGDYGYTF. The CDR3 DNA follows: TGTGCCAGCAGCAAAACGGGACAGGGAGACTATGGCTACACCTTC.

The V and J genes are TRBV5-5 and TRBJ1-2; tentative D call: TRBD1 (6 bases). The CDR3 length is 17 residues. Germline CDR1 and CDR2: SGHKS and YYEKEE (reference sequence). Trimming took off 2 bases at V and 1 base at J, with 18 bases between the two ends. The CDR3: CASSFLVFPGDNYGYTF. DNA for the CDR3: TGTGCCAGCAGCTTTTTAGTGTTCCCAGGGGATAACTATGGCTACACCTTC. Together with reference TRBV5-5 and TRBJ1-2, the CDR3 gives the full variable domain: DAGVTQSPTHLIKTRGQQVTLRCSPISGHKSVSWYQQVLGQGPQFIFQYYEKEERGRGNFPDRFSARQFPNYSSELNVNALLLGDSALYLCASSFLVFPGDNYGYTFGSGTRLTVV.

This chain joins TRBV6-5 and TRBJ1-2; no clear D. The CDR3 is 12 residues long. V was cut by 4 bases and J by 8 bases, with 11 bases left in between. Germline V lookup: CDR1 MNHEY, CDR2 SVGAGI. The CDR3 sequence: CASSSDGLGYTF. The CDR3 nucleotides read TGTGCCAGCAGTTCGGACGGTTTGGGCTACACCTTC.

J is TRBJ1-5 and V is TRBV6-5; 7 bases match TRBD1. In germline, CDR1 is MNHEY, CDR2 SVGAGI. CDR3 length: 14 residues. V lost 4 bases to trimming and J lost 5 bases; unmatched junction nucleotides: 5. The CDR3 coding sequence is TGTGCCAGCAGTTCCGAGGGGGCCCATCAGCCCCAGCATTTT. Translating it yields CASSSEGAHQPQHF.

This chain connects TRBV19 to TRBJ1-1, with D perhaps matching TRBD1 (5 bases). V gave up 10 bases and J gave up 0 bases, with 15 bases separating them. In germline, CDR1 is LNHDA, CDR2 SQIVND (reference sequence). The CDR3 loop spans 14 amino acids. The CDR3 reads CANNCWGLNTEAFF. CDR3 sequence (DNA): TGTGCCAATAATTGCTGGGGCTTGAACACTGAAGCTTTCTTT.

The chain links TRBV5-1 to TRBJ2-5; 12 nucleotides line up with TRBD2. CDR1 and CDR2 from the germline V gene are SGHRS and YFSETQ. There are 17 residues in the CDR3. J lost 3 bases, V lost 3 bases, and 9 bases had no gene match. The CDR3 protein is CASSSPYRTSGKETQYF. CDR3 DNA sequence: TGCGCCAGCAGCTCCCCATACAGGACTAGCGGGAAAGAGACCCAGTACTTC.

This rearrangement joins TRBV7-9 to TRBJ2-1; D perhaps matches TRBD2 (5 bases). CDR1 SEHNR and CDR2 FQNEAQ come from the germline V gene (reference sequence). Trimming removed 0 bases at V and 6 bases at J, with 9 bases between. The CDR3 has 14 residues. The CDR3 reads CASSLAGVGNEQFF. The CDR3 region has the DNA TGTGCCAGCAGCTTAGCGGGAGTCGGCAATGAGCAGTTCTTC.

The V gene is TRBV7-6, the J gene TRBJ2-2; 11 bases align to TRBD2. CDR3 length: 17 amino acids. Germline-derived CDR1 and CDR2 are SGHVS and FNYEAQ. The J segment lost 3 bases and the V segment lost 3 bases, leaving 6 bases of the junction unmatched. The CDR3 here is CASSFVAGGHYTGELFF. The CDR3 nucleotides read TGTGCCAGCAGCTTTGTAGCGGGGGGGCACTACACCGGGGAGCTGTTTTTT.

The chain is built from TRBV15 and TRBJ2-1; 7 nucleotides align to TRBD1. The CDR3 contains 15 residues. The V gene's germline CDR1 is LNHNV and CDR2 YYDKDF (reference sequence). V shed 1 base, J shed 5 bases, and the junction held 5 bases outside the gene matches. The CDR3 loop is CATSRVRGLDNEQFF. DNA for the CDR3: TGTGCCACCAGCAGAGTTAGGGGGCTAGACAATGAGCAGTTCTTC.

This chain connects TRBV7-2 to TRBJ2-1; TRBD1 matches at 9 bases. This CDR3 contains 16 residues. CDR1 is SGHTA and CDR2 is FQGNSA in the germline V gene. V was clipped by 6 bases and J by 3 bases; unmatched bases: 9. This chain's CDR3 is CASRLPPGQGYNEQFF. The DNA for the CDR3 is TGTGCCAGCAGACTGCCTCCGGGACAGGGCTACAATGAGCAGTTCTTC.

The rearrangement links TRBV10-3 to TRBJ2-7; 7 nucleotides line up with TRBD2. This CDR3 comprises 13 residues. V lost 4 bases, J lost 5 bases, and 5 bases stayed unmatched. CDR1 and CDR2 (germline): ENHRY, SYGVKD. The CDR3 nucleotides are TGTGCCATCAGTGGTAGCCTAGCGGACGAGCAGTACTTC. Encoded protein: CAISGSLADEQYF.

This chain joins TRBV29-1 and TRBJ2-3, with no clear D. The CDR3 runs 15 residues. V lost 0 bases and J 0 bases, leaving 10 bases between the germline ends. Germline V gives CDR1 SQVTM, CDR2 ANQGSEA. Written as DNA, the CDR3 is TGCAGCGTTGAAGATCTTCGCCCTAGCACAGATACGCAGTATTTT. Translated, it gives CSVEDLRPSTDTQYF.

V is TRBV1 and J is TRBJ1-1; TRBD1 is the table's D call, not checked against the DNA. TRBV1 is a pseudogene segment. The CDR3 runs 12 residues. The CDR3 sequence is CTSSQDQAEAFF. The CDR3 DNA reads as TGCACCAGCAGCCAAGATCAGGCTGAAGCTTTCTTT.

J is TRBJ2-7 and V is TRBV7-9; TRBD1 agrees at 7 bases. Germline-derived CDR1 and CDR2 are SEHNR and FQNEAQ (reference sequence). This CDR3 region has 14 residues. Trimming removed 0 bases from V and 2 bases from J; junction bases left unmatched: 1. CDR3 loop: CASSLAGQAYEQYF. CDR3 nucleotide sequence: TGTGCCAGCAGCTTAGCCGGACAGGCCTACGAGCAGTACTTC.

The genes are TRBV27 and TRBJ2-2; TRBD2 aligns across 7 bases. CDR1 is MNHEY and CDR2 is SMNVEV in the germline V gene (reference sequence). J gave up 5 bases and V 4 bases, and 7 bases lay outside the gene matches. The CDR3 spans 15 residues. The CDR3 reads CASSWFGGRTGELFF. The CDR3 bases are TGTGCCAGCAGTTGGTTTGGCGGGAGAACCGGGGAGCTGTTTTTT.